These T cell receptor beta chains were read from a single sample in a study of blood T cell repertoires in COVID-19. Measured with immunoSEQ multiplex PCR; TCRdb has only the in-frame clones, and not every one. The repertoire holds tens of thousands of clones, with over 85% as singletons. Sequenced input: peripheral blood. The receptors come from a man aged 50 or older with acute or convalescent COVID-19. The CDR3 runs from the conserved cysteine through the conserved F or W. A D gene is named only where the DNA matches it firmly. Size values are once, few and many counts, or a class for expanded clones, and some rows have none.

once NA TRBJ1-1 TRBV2 TGTGCCAGCAGTGGTCAGGGCACTGAAGCTTTCTTT CASSGQGTEAFF
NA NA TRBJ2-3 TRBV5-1 TGCGCCAGCAGCACTGCGCCACAGGGCTCTAGCACAGATACGCAGTATTTT CASSTAPQGSSTDTQYF
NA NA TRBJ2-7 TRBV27 TGTGCCAGCAGTTTAAATGCGGGCGTCATCTACGAGCAGTACTTC CASSLNAGVIYEQYF
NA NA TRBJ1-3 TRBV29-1 TGCAGCGCCCAGGGACTAGGAAACACCATATATTTT CSAQGLGNTIYF
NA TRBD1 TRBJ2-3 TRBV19 TGTGCCAGTAGTATCGGGACAGGGTTGGGAGATACGCAGTATTTT CASSIGTGLGDTQYF
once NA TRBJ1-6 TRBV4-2 TGTGCCAGCAGCCCCCTGAAACTGAGCTCCTATAATTCACCCCTCCACTTT CASSPLKLSSYNSPLHF
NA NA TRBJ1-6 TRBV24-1 TGTGCCACCAGTGATACATTGAGGTCACCCCTCCACTTT CATSDTLRSPLHF
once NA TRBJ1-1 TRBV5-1 TGCGCCAGCAGCTTGGGAGGAGGGGAAACTGAAGCTTTCTTT CASSLGGGETEAFF
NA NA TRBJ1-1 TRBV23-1 TGCGCCAGCAGTCAAAAATGGGCAGTGGATTTGAACACTGAAGCTTTCTTT CASSQKWAVDLNTEAFF
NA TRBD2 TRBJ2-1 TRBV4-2 TGTGCCAGCAGCCAACTAGCGGGCTACTCCTACAATGAGCAGTTCTTC CASSQLAGYSYNEQFF
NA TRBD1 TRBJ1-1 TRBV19 TGTGCCAGTAGGACAGGGTCGGTGAACACTGAAGCTTTCTTT CASRTGSVNTEAFF
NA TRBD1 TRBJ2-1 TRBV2 TGTGCCAGCAGTGAAGAGGGACAGAGGTACAATGAGCAGTTCTTC CASSEEGQRYNEQFF
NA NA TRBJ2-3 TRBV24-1 TGTGCCACCAGTGATTTCCCTCGAAACCGACAGGTCACAGATACGCAGTATTTT CATSDFPRNRQVTDTQYF
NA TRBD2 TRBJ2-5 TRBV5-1 TGCGCCAGCAGCTTGGGGGGACTAGCGGCCCAAATGGAAGAGACCCAGTACTTC CASSLGGLAAQMEETQYF
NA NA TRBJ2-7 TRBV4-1 TGCGCCAGCAGCCAAGTCGACCTAGAATACGAGCAGTACTTC CASSQVDLEYEQYF
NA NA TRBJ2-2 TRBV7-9 TGTGCCAGCAGCTCACAGGGCCCCGGGGAGCTGTTTTTT CASSSQGPGELFF
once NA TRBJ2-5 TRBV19 TGTGCCAGTAGTATTAGCACCTCAGAGACCCAGTACTTC CASSISTSETQYF
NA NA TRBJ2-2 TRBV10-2 TGCGCCAGCAGTGAGTCCACCCTAGCGAACACCGGGGAGCTGTTTTTT CASSESTLANTGELFF
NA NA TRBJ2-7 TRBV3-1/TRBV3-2 TGTGCCAGCAGCCAAGATGGGAGGTCATTCGACGAGCAGTACTTC CASSQDGRSFDEQYF
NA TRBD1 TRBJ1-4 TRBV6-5 TGTGCCAGCAGTTTACAGGGGGTATCTAATGAAAAACTGTTTTTT CASSLQGVSNEKLFF
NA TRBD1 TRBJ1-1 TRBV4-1 TGCGCCAGCAGCTCGCCCCCACAGGGGGCGGCTGAAGCTTTCTTT CASSSPPQGAAEAFF
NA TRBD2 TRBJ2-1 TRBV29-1 TGCAGCGCCCAGGTTAGCGGGAACGAGCAGTTCTTC CSAQVSGNEQFF
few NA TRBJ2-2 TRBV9 TGTGCCAGCAGCGTAGGGGGGCACAACACCGGGGAGCTGTTTTTT CASSVGGHNTGELFF
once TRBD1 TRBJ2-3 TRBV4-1 TGCGCCAGCAGCCAGGAGACAGGGGCCCGCGGAGATACGCAGTATTTT CASSQETGARGDTQYF
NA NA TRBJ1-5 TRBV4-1 TGCGCCAGCAGCCAAGGGCCACCAAATCAGCCCCAGCATTTT CASSQGPPNQPQHF
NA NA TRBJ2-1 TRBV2 TGTGCCAGCAGTCTCCTCAGGACGGACCGAGGGAATGAGCAGTTCTTC CASSLLRTDRGNEQFF
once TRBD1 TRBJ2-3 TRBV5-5 TGTGCCAGCAGCTTGGGCCAGGACAGGGGGACGAGGAGAACGCAGTATTTT CASSLGQDRGTRRTQYF
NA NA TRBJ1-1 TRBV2 TGTGCCAGTGGATTCGACCGGGAGATCACTGAAGCTTTCTTT CASGFDREITEAFF
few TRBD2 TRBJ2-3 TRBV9 TGTGCCAGCAGCGACGGGACTACCTTGGGAGATACGCAGTATTTT CASSDGTTLGDTQYF
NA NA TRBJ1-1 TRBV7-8 TGTGCCAGCAGCTACATCGCCGGGACATCTGAAGCTTTCTTT CASSYIAGTSEAFF
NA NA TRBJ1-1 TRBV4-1 TGCGCCAGCAGCCAATCGTCAGGGGAGGGGTACACTGAAGCTTTCTTT CASSQSSGEGYTEAFF
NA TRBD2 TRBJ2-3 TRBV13 TGTGCCAGCAGCGGGGCGACTAGCGGGGGGCAAATCAGAGATACGCAGTATTTT CASSGATSGGQIRDTQYF
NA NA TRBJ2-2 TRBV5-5 TGTGCCAGCAGCTTTAATCCTCGAGGGACCGGGGAGCTGTTTTTT CASSFNPRGTGELFF
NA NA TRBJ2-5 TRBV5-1 TGCGCCAGCAGCTTGGGGACATGGGAGACCCAGTACTTC CASSLGTWETQYF
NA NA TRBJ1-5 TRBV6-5 TGTGCCAGCACAACGGGCAGGGGTGGCAATCAGCCCCAGCATTTT CASTTGRGGNQPQHF
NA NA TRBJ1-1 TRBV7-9 TGTGCCAGCAGCTCAGCTGCGGACGGGAATGAAGCTTTCTTT CASSSAADGNEAFF
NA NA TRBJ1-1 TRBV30 TGTGCCTGGGGAACAGGGAACACTGAAGCTTTCTTT CAWGTGNTEAFF
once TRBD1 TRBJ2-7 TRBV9 TGTGCCAGCAGCCCAGGACAGGGGGCCTACGAGCAGTACTTC CASSPGQGAYEQYF
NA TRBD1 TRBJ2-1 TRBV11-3 TGTGCCAGCAGCTTAGAGGGACAGGGGGCGAATGAGCAGTTCTTC CASSLEGQGANEQFF
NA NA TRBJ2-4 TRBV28 TGTGCCAGCAGTTTCGGGGATGCCAAAAACATTCAGTACTTC CASSFGDAKNIQYF
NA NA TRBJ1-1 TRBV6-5 TGTGCCAGCACCCCCCCGGGAGGTATGAACACTGAAGCTTTCTTT CASTPPGGMNTEAFF
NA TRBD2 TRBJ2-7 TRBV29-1 TGCAGCGTTCGGCTGGAGCGGGATACCTACGAGCAGTACTTC CSVRLERDTYEQYF
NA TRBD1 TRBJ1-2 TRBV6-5 TGTGCCAGCAGCCGGACAGGGGGAGAATCGGGCTACACCTTC CASSRTGGESGYTF
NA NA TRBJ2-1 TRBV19 TGTGCCAGTAGTATGGCGAGAGGCAATGAGCAGTTCTTC CASSMARGNEQFF
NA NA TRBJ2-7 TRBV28 TGTGCCAGCAGTTTAGGAGGGATCCATTCCTACGAGCAGTACTTC CASSLGGIHSYEQYF
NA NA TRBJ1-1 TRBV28 TGTGCCAGCAGCCTGGGGGGGCCAGGGGACACTGAAGCTTTCTTT CASSLGGPGDTEAFF